This T cell receptor (beta chain) was sequenced during a study of cytomegalovirus exposure and HLA in healthy donors (dated by TCRdb to 2015 to 2018). About the investigation overall: An earlier analysis of 550 to 700 of the donors reported roughly 270 Gb of sequence data and roughly 100 million unique TCR beta sequences from 150 million to 200 million T cells. Roughly 300 gigabases of sequencing data and roughly 81 million unique TCR sequences made up an early release that covered several hundred HLA-typed donors. The genetic ancestry cluster associated with self-reported Caucasian donors included approximately 85% of the 350 to 500 genotyped donors. The aim of the study was to test whether cataloging public T cell receptors could identify signatures of past pathogen exposure. The study profiled the T cell repertoires of 500 to 800 subjects by immunosequencing and related them to cytomegalovirus serostatus. Along with the approximately 700-subject first cohort, a separate validation cohort of over a hundred different subjects was used. To predict cytomegalovirus infection status, the study combined high-throughput TCR immunosequencing, statistical association of individual TCRs with disease status, and machine learning. A later analysis re-examined previously published TCR beta repertoires from 500 to 700 donors and added high-resolution HLA genotyping to investigate patterns of TCR occurrence. The later analysis used no new phenotypic data to find candidate immune exposures, relying instead on TCR beta sequences and their occurrence across donors. To decide whether each TCR beta V gene segment behaved as functional or pseudogenic, an earlier analysis of nearly 600 of the donors relied on high-throughput TCR beta sequencing. Donor age, sex, ethnicity and CMV serostatus were compiled alongside the repertoire data. A later genetic analysis used genome-wide SNP genotypes for about 65% of the roughly 700 donors, treating that subset as a discovery cohort. All discovery cohort repertoires had been generated on a single sequencing platform. Class I and class II HLA loci were covered by the typing at four-digit resolution. Typing coverage differed by locus: A, B, C, DRB1 and DQB1 were typed in roughly 620-640 donors, DQA1 in approximately 520, DPA1 in approximately 610, and DPB1 in roughly 450. Four or five DR-DQ haplotypes were handled as single units for association and clustering because linkage in the cohort was strong. On average, about 240,000 unique TCR beta nucleotide sequences were sequenced per donor among a few hundred genotyped donors of the cohort, with roughly 20% of those sequences being non-productive.

The cohort consisted of 650 to 850 healthy bone marrow donors. At the time of sampling, all cohort members were nominally healthy, though unrecorded immune exposures were likely present. The donor was CMV seronegative and belonged to the group of 320 or so seronegative cohort members. Every donor gave a peripheral blood sample, and the peripheral blood mononuclear cells from that sample were used for TCR beta sequencing. Genomic DNA extraction from the blood cell samples was performed with the Qiagen DNeasy Blood Extraction Kit. Sequences SGHRS (CDR1) and YFSETQ (CDR2) are obtained from the germline V gene. V and J are truncated by 5 bases and 2 bases respectively, leaving an intervening sequence of 14 bases. Taken from cysteine to phenylalanine, the CDR3 has 14 residues. Only the CDR3 region is kept as DNA, spanning 42 bases read in frame from base 1. As regards this clone: What this receptor recognizes is not known. No much larger clone exists at a distance of one base, and base qualities are not known.

The library relied on the immunoSEQ multiplex PCR assay. The multiplex PCR relied on a mix of 60 forward primers for TCR Vbeta segments and 13 reverse primers for TCR Jbeta segments. The CDR3 region of rearranged TCR beta genes was amplified from genomic DNA by a multiplex PCR assay. On the Illumina HiSeq System, the amplified TCR beta libraries were sequenced as 87-base-pair reads. The study's own analysis went as follows. A later analysis tallied tens of millions of unique TCR beta chains across the roughly 610 repertoires, and 10 million to 11 million of those chains were shared by two or more donors. Raw reads were error-corrected and collapsed into unique sequences by a nearest-neighbor algorithm in which closely related sequences were merged to remove PCR and sequencing errors. Alignment of CDR3 sequences to IMGT reference sequences was used to assign V, D and J gene segments. For a sequence to be retained, a match of at least six nucleotides to both a V gene segment and a J gene segment was required. Rearrangements were classified as productive when the CDR3 lacked stop codons and remained in frame with V and J, and all other rearrangements were classified as non-productive. CDR3 was defined by IMGT convention, running from the second conserved V-encoded cysteine to the conserved J-encoded phenylalanine. Sequences without an unambiguous match to a single V gene segment were excluded from the earlier analysis of several hundred of the donors. An earlier analysis of fewer than 750 of the donors classified V segments as functional when productive rearrangements were above 56.7% and as segregating when the standard deviation between donors was above 5%. A statistical classification framework was built for diagnosing cytomegalovirus status from the catalog of TCR beta chain sequences. In a later analysis, TCR nucleotide sequences were compared against IMGT/GENE-DB human TR gene sequences so that V and J genes could be assigned. A later analysis assigned CDR3 sequences and most-parsimonious VDJ recombination scenarios with the TCRdist pipeline. In a later analysis, each TCR beta chain was defined by its CDR3 amino acid sequence together with its V-gene family, and reads without a unique V-gene family were excluded. A later analysis removed 450 to 600 highly shared, low-generation-probability nucleotide sequences to deal with suspected cross-contamination and a sequencing artifact. In a later analysis, a clonal expansion index for each public chain was calculated from normalized within-repertoire ranks of inferred template counts. Generation probabilities in a later analysis came from a VDJ recombination model fitted to out-of-frame rearrangements, and those results were checked against IGoR. In a later analysis, TCR-TCR, TCR-HLA and TCR-CMV co-occurrence was scored with hypergeometric tests, and a repertoire-size bias correction was applied to TCR pairs. To estimate false discovery rates, a later analysis permuted the HLA or CMV assignments 20 times. In a later analysis, co-occurring TCRs were grouped with DBSCAN, and TCRdist sequence similarity was added when clustering was performed within HLA-allele-positive subsets. Repertoires with fewer than 30,000 or more than 120,000 public chains were left out of co-occurrence clustering, as were a handful of repertoires with anomalous nucleotide sharing. The immuneACCESS repertoire file appears here via TCRdb, limited to in-frame rearrangements. These files lack a portion of the clones; in checked studies, under half of the deficit traces to unresolved V genes, and the cause of the others is not known. Clone size and V and J calls were adopted from that table, with D and trimming inferred from the DNA. The sample data list about 91,000 clones, and just under 90% of these were observed just once. The ten largest make up 2.3% of the sample.

The paper as a whole reports these results and caveats: A cluster of highly shared sequence variants was judged likely to represent a technical artifact of the sequencing pipeline. Broadly in line with IMGT annotations, most TCR beta V segments showed up in productive rearrangements about 87% or about 30% of the time in an earlier analysis of approximately 640 of the donors. In a later analysis, around 17,000 TCR beta sequences were associated with specific HLA alleles at a false discovery rate of 0.05. Compared with the roughly 700-donor mean, donors in an Asian-associated ancestry cluster had fewer N-insertions in productive TCRs, according to a later genetic analysis. Some IMGT-functional V segments, including TRBV6-2 and TRBV6-3, could not be told apart with the 87-base-pair reads, so those segments were excluded. The cohort was sequenced for TCR beta chains only, and without alpha or paired-chain data the features that could be detected were limited. V-gene and J-gene trimming of TCR beta chains was associated with a missense DCLRE1C variant in a later genetic analysis, and the association was replicated in an independent cohort. In both the original and validation cohorts, the classifier was reported to diagnose cytomegalovirus status with high specificity and sensitivity. Because counts were too low, approximately 15 rarely observed V segments, including chromosome 9 orphons, were excluded from the earlier analysis of about 500 of the donors. The authors suggested that the approach could potentially be generalized to other disease states and immunological phenotypes. Assigning TCR associations to individual alleles was difficult when HLA alleles, especially DR and DQ, strongly co-occurred. Because HLA typing was missing for some donors at each locus, association tests included only the typed subset. Sequencing depth was assumed to be roughly uniform across donors in the presence/absence analyses, though that assumption may not hold. In the study, 150 to 200 TCR beta chains were listed as associated with cytomegalovirus. According to a later analysis, most CMV-associated TCR beta chains appeared to be HLA-restricted, and the HLA associations seemed to be driven largely by CMV exposure. Most TCR sequences were observed very rarely across donors, whereas some public TCRs were present in many individuals. Compared with equally common non-associated chains, HLA-associated TCR beta chains in a later analysis were more clonally expanded and had lower generation probabilities. For the cohort, immune exposure information was limited to CMV serostatus. Correlated functional status among segregating V segments might reflect linkage disequilibrium, but an unknown experimental factor could not be ruled out. A later analysis found that TCR association rates varied across HLA loci, with DRB1 alleles showing the most associated TCRs and HLA-C alleles the fewest. Several of the top co-occurrence clusters appeared to be linked to parvovirus B19, influenza, CMV and Epstein-Barr virus, according to a later analysis. Three of the identified cytomegalovirus-associated TCR beta chains were confirmed in vitro to be specific for cytomegalovirus antigens. A further reported finding was that TCR beta sequences accurately predicted the HLA-A and HLA-B alleles for most subjects in the first cohort.

The source is a man aged 18 to 35 in good health and CMV-seronegative. The source material was PBMCs. Rearrangement joined TRBV5-1 to TRBJ2-7; TRBD2 is a weak D gene call, 5 bases matching. The DNA sequence is TGCGCCAGCAGAGTCGGTAGCGTGCCCTACGAGCAGTACTTC. Its product reads: CASRVGSVPYEQYF.